Below, 32 T cell receptor beta chains from the same sample are listed, as sequenced in a study of molecular identifiers for immune sequencing clone quantification. TCRdb independently ran MiXCR on the PCR reads; one entry per CDR3 protein. This sample has over 50,000 distinct CDR3 sequences, with about a third found just once. The material sequenced was naive CD8+ T cells from blood, with Jurkat cell RNA spiked in. As for subset: FACS-sorted CD8+CD4-CCR7+CD45RA+ naive T cells. These TCRs come from a human donor in good health. Some libraries in this study had Jurkat cell RNA spiked in.

For this clonotype: An end of the junction differs from the germline gene, which may be a read error. The chain links TRBV27 to TRBJ2-6; 7 bases are a match to TRBD2. Germline CDR1 reads MNHEY; CDR2 reads SMNVEV (reference sequence). CDR3 length: 15 amino acids. The DNA of the CDR3 is TGTGCCGGCAGTTTAGAGTGGAGCGGGGCCAACGTCCTGCCTTTC. Amino acid sequence: CAGSLEWSGANVLPF.

The V call is TRBV5-6, the J call TRBJ2-1; 10 nucleotides line up with TRBD2. Looked up from germline, CDR1 is SGHDT and CDR2 is YYEEEE. This CDR3 spans 16 amino acids. Germline trimming cut 3 bases from V and 12 bases from J; bases unmatched to any gene: 15. The CDR3 DNA reads TGTGCCAGCAGCTCAACAGCGGGAGGGCCGTGGGTAGGGCAGTTCTTC. Its protein is CASSSTAGGPWVGQFF.

This rearrangement joins TRBV24-1 to TRBJ2-3, with D uncertain. The CDR3 spans 11 residues. Trimming removed 7 bases from V and 8 bases from J, with 9 bases in between. Per germline, CDR1 KGHDR and CDR2 SFDVKD. CDR3 DNA: TGTGCCACCAGATATGCAGGTACGCAGTATTTT. Its translation: CATRYAGTQYF.

This clonotype occurred a few times. A much larger clone sits a single nucleotide away, making a read error possible. V usage is TRBV12-3 or TRBV12-4 and J usage is TRBJ1-2; D ambiguous. The CDR3 extends over 12 amino acids. V was trimmed by 6 bases and J by 8 bases, leaving 13 bases between them. CDR3 region: CASSPDPPGYTF. In nucleotides, the CDR3 is TGTGCCAGCAGCCCTGACCCCCCCGGCTACACCTTC.

In the case of this clonotype: Possible read error: a much larger clone is one base away. The rearrangement links TRBV7-6 to TRBJ2-6; the D gene is possibly TRBD1 (5 bases). The CDR3 totals 19 residues. CDR1 is SGHVS, CDR2 FNYEAQ, per germline. CDR3 sequence reads: CASSLARQGLLSGATVLTF. The CDR3, as DNA: TGTGCCAGCAGCTTAGCGCGTCAGGGCCTACTCTCTGGGGCCACCGTCCTGACTTTC.

Many counts were recorded for this clonotype. The J gene is TRBJ2-7, the V gene TRBV29-1; 9 bases align to TRBD2. Germline CDR1 is SQVTM and CDR2 is ANQGSEA. V lost 4 bases and J lost 2; bases outside the gene matches: 9. The CDR3 consists of 15 residues. CDR3 DNA: TGCAGCGTTGGGGGGACGGCGGGAGGGCCCTACGAGCAGTACTTC. Protein sequence: CSVGGTAGGPYEQYF.

This clonotype showed up just a few times. The chain has TRBV7-6 and TRBJ1-3; D not resolved. This CDR3 is 15 amino acids long. V dropped 1 base and J dropped 4 bases, with 11 bases sitting between them. Germline CDR1 reads SGHVS; CDR2 reads FNYEAQ. CDR3 loop: CASSLVGSSGNTIYF. CDR3 nucleotide sequence: TGTGCCAGCAGCTTAGTAGGCTCCTCGGGAAACACCATATATTTT.

At least ten counts were recorded for this clonotype. The J gene is TRBJ2-7, the V gene TRBV12-3 or TRBV12-4, with D unresolved. V lost 6 bases and J lost 7, with 10 bases in between. This CDR3 has 11 amino acids. This chain's CDR3 is CASRRMNEQYF. The CDR3 bases are TGTGCCAGCAGAAGGATGAATGAGCAGTACTTC.

This clonotype was found many times. V gene TRBV6-1 combines with J gene TRBJ1-4, with D possibly TRBD1 on 6 matching bases. The CDR3 is 13 amino acids. Trimming cost V 5 bases and J 7 bases, with 11 bases left between them. Germline V gene sequence: CDR1 MNHNS, CDR2 SASEGT. This CDR3 reads CASSRGLAEKLFF. CDR3 DNA sequence: TGTGCCAGCAGTAGGGGGTTGGCTGAAAAACTGTTTTTT.

The chain combines TRBV4-1 with TRBJ2-7; maybe TRBD1 (5 bases). The CDR3 spans 17 residues. Trimming shortened V by 0 bases and J by 3 bases, and 18 bases separated the two germline ends. Germline values: CDR1 MGHRA, CDR2 YSYEKL. The CDR3 DNA follows: TGCGCCAGCAGCCAAGATGGGGCGCGTCAGGGATTCTACGAGCAGTACTTC. It encodes CASSQDGARQGFYEQYF.

As to this clonotype: A much larger clonotype is one base distant, so this may be a read error. This sequence joins TRBV7-2 and TRBJ1-1, with 10 bases fitting TRBD1. Trimming cost V 1 base and J 3 bases; bases outside gene matches: 11. Germline V gene sequence: CDR1 SGHTA, CDR2 FQGNSA. CDR3 length: 18 residues. The CDR3 reads CASSLDASTGGAYTEAFF. The CDR3 nucleotides read TGTGCCAGCAGCTTAGATGCTTCGACAGGGGGCGCGTACACTGAAGCTTTCTTT.

This clonotype was observed a few times. The chain recombines TRBV7-2 with TRBJ2-3; 11 bases map to TRBD2. Trimming took 3 bases from V and 4 from J; bases not matched to a gene: 3. Germline V gene sequence: CDR1 SGHTA, CDR2 FQGNSA. The CDR3 loop spans 15 amino acids. CDR3: CASSFLAGGPDTQYF. In DNA form, the CDR3 reads TGTGCCAGCAGCTTTCTAGCGGGAGGTCCAGATACGCAGTATTTT.

This clonotype was seen at least ten times. The chain is built from TRBV28 and TRBJ1-5, with D possibly being TRBD1 (6 bases). Looked up from germline, CDR1 is MDHEN and CDR2 is SYDVKM. The CDR3 loop spans 16 amino acids. The V and J ends lost 5 bases and 2 bases respectively, with 16 bases between them. The CDR3 loop reads CASSLPTGRRNQPQHF. The CDR3 DNA reads TGTGCCAGCAGTCTACCTACAGGGCGGCGCAATCAGCCCCAGCATTTT.

The rearrangement uses TRBV11-2 and TRBJ2-7; D gene ambiguous. The CDR3 loop spans 14 amino acids. The germline V and J ends were trimmed by 0 bases and 6 bases, with 12 bases remaining between them. Germline CDR1 is SGHAT and CDR2 is FQNNGV. The CDR3 DNA reads TGTGCCAGCAGCTTAGACCCTATCGGTTCCGAGCAGTACTTC. It encodes CASSLDPIGSEQYF.

V and J are TRBV7-9 and TRBJ1-4, with a weak D call TRBD1 (5 bases). The CDR3 contains 15 residues. Germline CDR1 is SEHNR and CDR2 is FQNEAQ (reference sequence). The V end lost 5 bases, the J end lost 6 bases, and 16 bases lay between the germline ends. As DNA, the CDR3 is TGTGCCAGCAGCGACTTGTCTAGAGGGGATGAAAAACTGTTTTTT. This sequence encodes CASSDLSRGDEKLFF. Based on the CDR3 plus reference TRBV7-9 and TRBJ1-4, the full variable domain is DTGVSQNPRHKITKRGQNVTFRCDPISEHNRLYWYRQTLGQGPEFLTYFQNEAQLEKSRLLSDRFSAERPKGSFSTLEIQRTEQGDSAMYLCASSDLSRGDEKLFFGSGTQLSVL.

The rearrangement uses TRBV27 and TRBJ2-3, with D perhaps being TRBD1 or TRBD2 (5 bases each). The CDR3 is 16 amino acids. The V gene's germline CDR1 is MNHEY and CDR2 SMNVEV (reference sequence). The germline V and J ends were trimmed by 2 bases and 4 bases, with 16 bases remaining between them. The CDR3 DNA reads TGTGCCAGCAGTTTAAGTTTCGGGGACCCCTCAGATACGCAGTATTTT. Its protein product is CASSLSFGDPSDTQYF.

This clonotype was counted at least ten times. The chain employs TRBV7-9 and TRBJ2-3; the D gene is possibly TRBD1 (6 bases). Germline assignment: CDR1 SEHNR and CDR2 FQNEAQ (reference sequence). Trimming took off 5 bases at V and 0 bases at J, with 12 bases between the two ends. The CDR3 totals 15 residues. CDR3 loop: CASSPGQRSTDTQYF. The CDR3 nucleotides are TGTGCCAGCAGCCCTGGACAGAGAAGCACAGATACGCAGTATTTT.

This clonotype was counted ten times or more. The chain combines TRBV5-6 with TRBJ2-2, with D unclear. The ends were cut back, 0 bases at V and 0 bases at J, with 3 bases in the middle. Germline V gives CDR1 SGHDT, CDR2 YYEEEE. The CDR3 sequence is 14 residues long. CDR3 nucleotide sequence: TGTGCCAGCAGCTTGGTCGCGAACACCGGGGAGCTGTTTTTT. It yields the protein CASSLVANTGELFF.

The chain is built from TRBV29-1 and TRBJ2-5; D might be TRBD2 (5 bases). The germline V and J ends were trimmed by 1 base and 5 bases, with 23 bases remaining between them. The germline V gene has CDR1 SQVTM and CDR2 ANQGSEA. This CDR3 is 17 amino acids long. The CDR3 sequence is CSVEAPLGRSRGETQYF. In nucleotides, the CDR3 is TGCAGCGTTGAAGCCCCGTTGGGCAGGAGCCGAGGGGAGACCCAGTACTTC.

This clonotype was observed at least ten times. The chain has TRBV28 and TRBJ1-1; D is perhaps TRBD1 (6 bases). V was clipped by 8 bases and J by 2 bases, with 12 bases between them. The length of the CDR3 is 13 residues. CDR1 is MDHEN, CDR2 SYDVKM, per germline. The CDR3 DNA follows: TGTGCCAGCTACGGGGGGCGAAACACTGAAGCTTTCTTT. Translated, it gives CASYGGRNTEAFF.

For this clonotype: A much larger clonotype is one base distant, so this may be a read error. The V call is TRBV9, the J call TRBJ2-6, with D possibly matching TRBD1 (5 bases). The CDR3 spans 17 residues. Germline V gene sequence: CDR1 SGDLS, CDR2 YYNGEE. V dropped 6 bases and J dropped 0 bases, with 16 bases sitting between them. The CDR3: CASNPDISDSGANVLTF. CDR3 in DNA: TGTGCCAGCAACCCGGACATCTCCGACTCTGGGGCCAACGTCCTGACTTTC. Supplemented by reference TRBV9 and TRBJ2-6, the full variable domain reads DSGVTQTPKHLITATGQRVTLRCSPRSGDLSVYWYQQSLDQGLQFLIQYYNGEERAKGNILERFSAQQFPDLHSELNLSSLELGDSALYFCASNPDISDSGANVLTFGAGSRLTVL.

This clonotype was seen only a few times. Germline is not matched at one junction end, which may reflect a read error. The chain links TRBV27 to TRBJ2-4; D might be TRBD1 (5 bases). Per the germline V gene, CDR1 is MNHEY and CDR2 is SMNVEV (reference sequence). The CDR3 loop spans 14 amino acids. CDR3 DNA: TGTGCCAGCAGTATATCCCCCACTTCTAGGGGCCGGTACTTC. Protein sequence: CASSISPTSRGRYF.

This clonotype was recorded many times. The chain recombines TRBV12-3 or TRBV12-4 with TRBJ1-5; a weak D match, TRBD1 (6 bases). Trimming left V 1 base short and J 6 bases short, with 10 bases between. The CDR3 extends over 14 amino acids. CDR3 sequence reads: CASSLEGVGQPQHF. The CDR3 nucleotides are TGTGCCAGCAGTTTAGAGGGGGTCGGTCAGCCCCAGCATTTT.

As regards this clonotype: An end of the junction does not agree with germline; a read error may underlie this. The gene calls are TRBV12-3 or TRBV12-4 and TRBJ2-2, with D possibly matching TRBD2 (5 bases). This CDR3 spans 14 amino acids. CDR3 protein: CASSIGLNTEELFF. CDR3 bases: TGTGCCAGCAGTATTGGACTGAACACCGAGGAGCTGTTTTTT.

Sample share makes this clonotype medium-sized. The gene calls are TRBV12-3 or TRBV12-4 and TRBJ1-2; D gene unclear. The CDR3 length is 12 residues. V lost 6 bases and J lost 8, with 13 bases in between. The CDR3 reads CASSPDTPGYTF. CDR3 in DNA: TGTGCCAGCAGCCCTGACACCCCCGGCTACACCTTC.

This clonotype was counted ten times or more. This chain connects TRBV5-1 to TRBJ1-4, with D perhaps TRBD1 (6 bases). Germline values: CDR1 SGHRS, CDR2 YFSETQ. This CDR3 has 15 amino acids. The ends were cut back, 2 bases at V and 2 bases at J, with 10 bases in the middle. The CDR3 coding sequence is TGCGCCAGCAGCTTTGGGGGCCGGACTAATGAAAAACTGTTTTTT. Translated, it gives CASSFGGRTNEKLFF. The complete variable domain, with remaining parts taken from reference TRBV5-1 and TRBJ1-4, reads KAGVTQTPRYLIKTRGQQVTLSCSPISGHRSVSWYQQTPGQGLQFLFEYFSETQRNKGNFPGRFSGRQFSNSRSEMNVSTLELGDSALYLCASSFGGRTNEKLFFGSGTQLSVL.

This chain connects TRBV28 to TRBJ2-7; no reliable D call. Trimming took off 3 bases at V and 3 bases at J, with 9 bases between the two ends. The CDR3 totals 13 residues. CDR1 and CDR2 from the germline V gene are MDHEN and SYDVKM. The CDR3 DNA follows: TGTGCCAGCAGTTTTGGGGTTGGCTACGAGCAGTACTTC. Its protein is CASSFGVGYEQYF.

The CDR3 DNA sequence: TGTGCCAGCAGCCACACAGGCGGCAATCAGCCCCAGCATTTT. Its translation is CASSHTGGNQPQHF. The J gene is TRBJ1-5, the V gene TRBV4-2, with a tentative D call TRBD1 (5 bases). CDR3 length: 14 residues. From germline, CDR1 is LGHNA and CDR2 YNFKEQ. The ends were cut back, 3 bases at V and 2 bases at J, with 8 bases in the middle.

To note about this clonotype: This may come from a read error, since a much larger clone is one base off. The CDR3 is CASSGTGSYEQNF. The CDR3 coding sequence is TGTGCCAGCAGTGGGACAGGCTCCTACGAGCAGAACTTC. The chain combines TRBV28 with TRBJ2-7, with 8 bases identical to TRBD1. This CDR3 is 13 amino acids long. In germline, CDR1 is MDHEN, CDR2 SYDVKM.

V gene TRBV7-6 combines with J gene TRBJ1-5; D unclear. This CDR3 has 13 amino acids. Germline loops: CDR1 SGHVS, CDR2 FNYEAQ. V shed 3 bases and J shed 4 bases, with 7 bases lying between them. The CDR3 nucleotides are TGTGCCAGCAGCTTGGGGTATAATCAGCCCCAGCATTTT. The encoded protein is CASSLGYNQPQHF. Complete variable domain (other parts from reference TRBV7-6 and TRBJ1-5): GAGVSQSPRYKVTKRGQDVALRCDPISGHVSLYWYRQALGQGPEFLTYFNYEAQQDKSGLPNDRFSAERPEGSISTLTIQRTEQRDSAMYRCASSLGYNQPQHFGDGTRLSIL.

V gene TRBV19 combines with J gene TRBJ2-4; 8 bases are shared with TRBD2. Germline trimming cut 4 bases from V and 1 base from J; bases unmatched to any gene: 3. The CDR3 length is 15 residues. Germline V gives CDR1 LNHDA, CDR2 SQIVND (reference sequence). The CDR3 protein is CASSTSGCAKNIQYF. DNA for the CDR3: TGTGCCAGTAGTACTAGCGGGTGTGCCAAAAACATTCAGTACTTC.

With respect to this clonotype: It may be a read error: a sequence one base away is much more abundant. This sequence joins TRBV29-1 and TRBJ1-1; TRBD1 matches at 7 bases. Germline trimming cut 6 bases from V and 3 bases from J; bases unmatched to any gene: 10. CDR1 and CDR2 (germline): SQVTM, ANQGSEA. CDR3 length equals 14 residues. The CDR3: CSVHASGGDTEAFF. The DNA for the CDR3 is TGCAGCGTCCATGCCTCAGGGGGGGACACTGAAGCTTTCTTT.